The T cell receptor beta chain described here comes from a study of regulatory T cells in long-lasting Graves disease. Relying on iRepertoire HTBI primers and Arm-PCR of CDR3 regions, the team built TCR beta libraries. TCRdb called the multiplex PCR reads again in MiXCR, with one record for every CDR3 protein. The data show about 460,000 distinct CDR3 sequences, with around 13% seen just once and about a sixth held by the top ten. The time point is: newly diagnosed GD, antithyroid drugs for less than 3 months. PBMC-extracted RNA yielded the TCR library. In germline, CDR1 is DFQATT, CDR2 SNEGSKA (reference sequence). This CDR3 spans 15 amino acids. V was clipped by 0 bases and J by 2 bases, with 12 bases between them. This clonotype has just a few counts. The data also belong to a second study, concerning T cells in Graves' hyperthyroidism and ophthalmopathy. That paper adds: Most thyroid clonotypes expanded above 0.001 appeared in blood too.

Source: peripheral blood mononuclear cells (PBMCs), taken at new diagnosis, from a patient treated with antithyroid drugs. The TCR comes from a woman aged 50 to 60 with Graves disease. The chain joins TRBV20-1 to TRBJ2-3, with D possibly being TRBD2 (5 bases). DNA for the CDR3: TGCAGTGCTAGAGATATGGACGGGAACACAGATACGCAGTATTTT. Translation: CSARDMDGNTDTQYF.